This TCR beta chain was identified during a study of T cells in Graves' hyperthyroidism and ophthalmopathy. The V end was cut by 0 bases, the J end by 4 bases, with 13 bases between. Germline CDR1 reads SGDLS; CDR2 reads YYNGEE. The CDR3 length is 15 residues. Exclusion of a patient resulted from uncontrolled infection, other autoimmune disease, pregnancy or lactation. Researchers amplified the TCR beta CDR3 regions from RNA transcripts. First-round RT-PCR with HTBI primers amplified the TCR CDR3 region. TCRdb reprocessed the multiplex PCR reads via MiXCR and lists one record per CDR3 protein. This table holds hundreds of thousands of distinct CDR3 sequences, about 17% found once.

The chain carries TRBV9 and TRBJ1-1; no clear D. This clonotype was sampled from a woman in her 30s with Graves' hyperthyroidism. Sequences were obtained from blood. The CDR3 nucleotides are TGTGCCAGCAGCGTAGGGACCCCAGGTAGCACTGAAGCTTTCTTT. Translated: CASSVGTPGSTEAFF.